This TCR beta chain is from a study of T cells in localized non-small cell lung cancer. Study results and caveats: There were a median 57 of the top 100 tumor clones appearing in adjacent lung. Uninvolved adjacent lung had higher T cell clonality than tumor and all other tissues. Without multi-region sequencing, intratumor heterogeneity could not be excluded.

In regard to this clone: Antigen unknown.

The V end lost 3 bases, the J end lost 4 bases, and 12 bases lay between the germline ends. The length of the CDR3 is 14 residues. CDR1 and CDR2 from the germline V gene are SGHAT and FQDESV (reference sequence). The table came from immunoSEQ multiplex PCR; TCRdb's copy has only in-frame clones and leaves some out. The sample records 10,000 to 13,000 clones, around 79% being singletons. Sequencing used peripheral blood, obtained before any cancer treatment. The TCR sequence derives from a male donor older than 55 with stage I lung adenocarcinoma. The chain recombines TRBV11-1 with TRBJ1-2; a weak D match, TRBD1 (5 bases). The CDR3 reads CASSLTDGGYGYTF. DNA of the CDR3: TGTGCCAGCAGCTTGACTGACGGGGGCTATGGCTACACCTTC.